This TCR beta chain was sequenced for a study of blood T cells in healthy people across ages. The second PCR ran about 6 to 12 cycles with a sample-barcoded 5' primer and J-beta primers. Each CDR3 protein gets one entry after TCRdb re-called the 5' RACE reads with MiXCR. There are about 1.7 million distinct CDR3 sequences in the sample; 28% occur only once, and 7.7% lies in the top ten. This clonotype was picked up a small number of times. Germline lookup yields CDR1 SGHRS and CDR2 YFSETQ. V lost 5 bases and J lost 0, with 11 bases in between. The CDR3 extends over 15 amino acids. The chain has TRBV5-1 and TRBJ2-2, with D unclear. The material sequenced was blood. The clonotype originates from a woman in her twenties or thirties in good health. In DNA form, the CDR3 reads TGCGCCAGCAGAAGGACGGACGCGAACACCGGGGAGCTGTTTTTT. This codes for CASRRTDANTGELFF.